The 6 T cell receptor beta chains reported below all come from one sample, sequenced in a study of blood T cell repertoires in COVID-19. Clones were read by immunoSEQ multiplex PCR, and TCRdb kept only the in-frame ones, dropping some. The sample carries a few hundred thousand clones, around four fifths recorded once. Sequencing used peripheral blood. These receptor sequences come from a woman aged 50 to 60 with acute or convalescent COVID-19.

This clone was detected only once. V usage is TRBV6-6 and J usage is TRBJ2-1, with 14 nucleotides matching TRBD2. The germline gives CDR1 MNHNY, CDR2 SVGAGI (reference sequence). The CDR3 spans 15 residues. V trimming: 4 bases; J trimming: 10 bases; junction bases outside the gene matches: 6. The CDR3 protein is CASSSGTSGSREQFF. The CDR3 nucleotides are TGTGCCAGCAGTTCCGGGACTAGCGGGAGTCGAGAGCAGTTCTTC.

The chain links TRBV3-1 (or the pseudogene TRBV3-2) to TRBJ2-4; 9 bases line up with TRBD2. This CDR3 is built from 16 residues. Germline loops: CDR1 LGHDT, CDR2 YNNKEL (reference sequence). The V gene end was trimmed by 4 bases and the J gene end by 0 bases; junction bases not matched to a gene: 4. The CDR3 DNA follows: TGTGCCAGCAGCCCCGGGCGGGGGGGAGCCAAAAACATTCAGTACTTC. Residues: CASSPGRGGAKNIQYF.

The V call is TRBV12-5, the J call TRBJ1-1, with TRBD1 as a possible D gene (5 bases). V was trimmed by 6 bases and J by 2 bases, leaving 13 bases between them. This CDR3 is built from 14 residues. CDR1 is LGHNT and CDR2 is FRNRAP in the germline V gene. The CDR3 protein is CASGPSGGNTEAFF. The CDR3 bases are TGTGCTAGTGGGCCCTCCGGGGGAAACACTGAAGCTTTCTTT.

This rearrangement joins TRBV7-8 to TRBJ1-2; D not resolved. The CDR3 is 15 residues long. The V end lost 7 bases, the J end lost 0 bases, and 15 bases lay between the germline ends. Germline CDR1 is SGHVS and CDR2 is FQNEAQ. This CDR3 is CASTHELATNYGYTF. The CDR3 DNA is TGTGCCAGCACCCACGAGTTAGCAACTAACTATGGCTACACCTTC.

V usage is TRBV5-4 and J usage is TRBJ1-2; a weak D match, TRBD1 (5 bases). CDR1 is SGHNT and CDR2 is YYREEE in the germline V gene (reference sequence). Deletions cut 4 bases from V and 8 bases from J, with 21 bases between. The CDR3 consists of 15 residues. The CDR3 nucleotides are TGTGCCAGCAGCCCCGGTGGCAGGGACGGAGGGGGCTACACCTTC. Its protein product is CASSPGGRDGGGYTF. Supplemented by reference TRBV5-4 and TRBJ1-2, the full variable domain reads ETGVTQSPTHLIKTRGQQVTLRCSSQSGHNTVSWYQQALGQGPQFIFQYYREEENGRGNFPPRFSGLQFPNYSSELNVNALELDDSALYLCASSPGGRDGGGYTFGSGTRLTVV.

This clone was seen a handful of times. This rearrangement joins TRBV12-5 to TRBJ2-2, with D tentatively TRBD2 (7 bases). CDR3 size: 15 residues. Trimming removed 3 bases at V and 2 bases at J, with 10 bases between. CDR1 LGHNT and CDR2 FRNRAP come from the germline V gene. The CDR3 region is CASGFGGGNTGELFF. CDR3 coding DNA: TGTGCTAGTGGTTTTGGCGGGGGCAACACCGGGGAGCTGTTTTTT.